The present T cell receptor beta chain was sequenced within a study of blood T cell repertoires in COVID-19. Across the study: The origin of the acute and convalescent COVID-19 samples was the United States, Italy and Spain. Nucleic acid was either cDNA or gDNA, and it came from T cells, B-cell-depleted T cells, or PBMCs.

CDR3 size: 17 residues. Trimming cost V 2 bases and J 3 bases; bases outside gene matches: 8. Germline V gives CDR1 KGHDR, CDR2 SFDVKD. This clone was detected only once. The table came from immunoSEQ multiplex PCR; TCRdb's copy has only in-frame clones and leaves some out. The sample lists 100,000 to 120,000 clones; 87% were seen once. The sample comprised peripheral blood. The rearrangement joins TRBV24-1 to TRBJ2-3; 9 nucleotides line up with TRBD1. The sequence came from a human donor in a cohort sampled during active COVID-19. The CDR3 spells CATSDWDRVIRTDTQYF. The CDR3 DNA is TGTGCCACCAGTGATTGGGACAGGGTAATTAGGACAGATACGCAGTATTTT.